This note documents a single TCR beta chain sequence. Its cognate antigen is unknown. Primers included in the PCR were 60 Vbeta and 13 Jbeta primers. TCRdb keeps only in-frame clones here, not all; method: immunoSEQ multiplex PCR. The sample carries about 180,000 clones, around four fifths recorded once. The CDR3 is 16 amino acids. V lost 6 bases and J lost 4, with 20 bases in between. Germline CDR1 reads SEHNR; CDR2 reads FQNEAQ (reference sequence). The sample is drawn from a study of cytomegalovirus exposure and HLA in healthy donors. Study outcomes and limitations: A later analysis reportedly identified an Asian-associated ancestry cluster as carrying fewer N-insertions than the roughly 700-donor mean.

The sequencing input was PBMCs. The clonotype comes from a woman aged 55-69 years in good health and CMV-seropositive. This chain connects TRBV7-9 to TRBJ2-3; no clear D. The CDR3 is CASRHKEPRSPDTQYF. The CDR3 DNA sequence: TGTGCCAGCAGACATAAGGAGCCAAGGTCTCCAGATACGCAGTATTTT.